This TCR beta chain was profiled in a study of cytomegalovirus exposure and HLA in healthy donors (dated by TCRdb to the late 2010s). For context, the study as a whole: An earlier analysis of roughly 630 of the donors reported 250 to 300 Gb of sequence data and around 110 million unique TCR beta sequences from approximately 180 million T cells. Approximately 310 gigabases of sequencing data and 70 million to 95 million unique TCR sequences made up an early release that covered approximately 620 HLA-typed donors. Of the roughly 400 genotyped donors, 65% to 90% fell in the genetic ancestry cluster associated with self-reported Caucasian donors. The study aimed to test whether cataloging public T cell receptors could reveal signatures of past pathogen exposure. Using immunosequencing, the study profiled T cell repertoires from 666 subjects and related those repertoires to cytomegalovirus serostatus. Along with the 666-subject first cohort, a separate validation cohort of about 110 different subjects was used. To predict cytomegalovirus infection status, the study combined high-throughput TCR immunosequencing, statistical association of individual TCRs with disease status, and machine learning. In a later analysis, previously published TCR beta repertoires from more than 500 donors were re-analyzed and high-resolution HLA genotyping was added so that TCR occurrence patterns could be studied. Rather than drawing on any new phenotypic data, the later analysis identified candidate immune exposures from TCR beta sequences and the way those sequences occurred across donors. In an earlier analysis of 500 to 650 of the donors, high-throughput TCR beta sequencing was used to judge whether each TCR beta V gene segment behaved as functional or pseudogenic. Donor age, sex, ethnicity and CMV serostatus were compiled together with the repertoire data. A later genetic analysis took genome-wide SNP genotypes for about three fifths of the 666 donors and used that subset as a discovery cohort. Every repertoire in the discovery cohort had been generated on one and the same sequencing platform. HLA typing included class I and class II loci at four-digit resolution. Typing coverage varied by locus: about 620-630 donors for A, B, C, DRB1 and DQB1; 522 for DQA1; around 570 for DPA1; 450 to 480 for DPB1. Roughly 5 DR-DQ haplotypes were treated as single units for association and clustering because of strong linkage in the cohort. Across around 400 genotyped donors of the cohort, an average of approximately 240,000 unique TCR beta nucleotide sequences per donor were sequenced, and roughly 18% of those sequences were non-productive. Study-wide conclusions, independent of this receptor: A later genetic analysis associated a missense DCLRE1C variant with V-gene and J-gene trimming of TCR beta chains, and an independent cohort replicated the association. HLA typing was unavailable for some donors at each locus, so association tests used only the typed subset. For the cohort, immune exposure information was limited to CMV serostatus. An earlier analysis of approximately 600 of the donors showed that most TCR beta V segments appeared in productive rearrangements either about 87% or about 30% of the time, which broadly matched IMGT annotations. According to a later analysis, most CMV-associated TCR beta chains appeared to be HLA-restricted, and the HLA associations seemed to be driven largely by CMV exposure. Roughly uniform sequencing depth across donors was assumed in presence/absence analyses, although this assumption may not hold. The classifier was reported to diagnose cytomegalovirus status with high specificity and sensitivity in both the original and validation cohorts. In a later analysis, the rate of TCR association differed among HLA loci, with DRB1 alleles having the most associated TCRs and HLA-C alleles having the fewest. A further reported finding was that TCR beta sequences accurately predicted the HLA-A and HLA-B alleles for most subjects in the first cohort. In a later analysis, HLA-associated TCR beta chains were found to be more clonally expanded and to have lower generation probabilities than equally common non-associated chains. It was suggested by the authors that the approach could potentially be generalized to other disease states and immunological phenotypes. A group of highly shared sequence variants was considered likely to be a technical artifact of the sequencing pipeline. Most TCR sequences were observed very rarely across donors, whereas some public TCRs were present in many individuals. Strong co-occurrence of HLA alleles, especially DR and DQ, made assigning TCR associations to individual alleles difficult. A later analysis reported that several top co-occurrence clusters appeared linked to parvovirus B19, influenza, CMV and Epstein-Barr virus. In vitro tests confirmed that a few of the cytomegalovirus-associated TCR beta chains recognize cytomegalovirus antigens. The cohort was sequenced for TCR beta chains only, and without alpha or paired-chain data the features that could be detected were limited. Some IMGT-functional V segments, including TRBV6-2 and TRBV6-3, could not be distinguished by the 87-base-pair reads and were therefore excluded. Over 15 rarely observed V segments, including chromosome 9 orphons, were excluded from the earlier analysis of just under 600 of the donors because counts were too low. The study listed over 150 TCR beta chains as associated with cytomegalovirus. Correlated functional status among segregating V segments might be attributable to linkage disequilibrium, but an unknown experimental factor could not be ruled out. Specific HLA alleles were associated with some 15,000 TCR beta sequences at a false discovery rate of 0.05 in a later analysis. Compared with the approximately 600-donor mean, donors in an Asian-associated ancestry cluster had fewer N-insertions in productive TCRs, according to a later genetic analysis.

The library relied on the immunoSEQ multiplex PCR assay. The multiplex PCR relied on a mix of 60 forward primers for TCR Vbeta segments and 13 reverse primers for TCR Jbeta segments. The CDR3 region of rearranged TCR beta genes was amplified from genomic DNA by a multiplex PCR assay. The Illumina HiSeq System was used to sequence the amplified TCR beta libraries as 87-base-pair reads. The study's own analysis went as follows. A later analysis counted approximately 74 million unique TCR beta chains across the 650 to 700 repertoires, and 9 million to 14 million of these chains were shared by at least two donors. Raw reads were error-corrected and collapsed into unique sequences by a nearest-neighbor algorithm in which closely related sequences were merged to remove PCR and sequencing errors. CDR3 sequences were aligned to IMGT reference sequences to assign V, D and J gene segments. For a sequence to be retained, a match of at least six nucleotides to both a V gene segment and a J gene segment was required. Rearrangements were classified as productive when the CDR3 lacked stop codons and remained in frame with V and J, and all other rearrangements were classified as non-productive. Following IMGT convention, CDR3 was defined as the stretch from the second conserved V-encoded cysteine to the conserved J-encoded phenylalanine. Sequences without an unambiguous match to a single V gene segment were excluded from the earlier analysis of a few hundred of the donors. In an earlier analysis of approximately 500 of the donors, a V segment was called functional when productive rearrangements were above 56.7%, and segregating when the standard deviation between donors exceeded 5%. A statistical classification framework was developed to diagnose cytomegalovirus status using the catalog of TCR beta chain sequences. V and J gene assignment, in a later analysis, came from comparing TCR nucleotide sequences with IMGT/GENE-DB human TR gene sequences. In a later analysis, CDR3 sequences and most-parsimonious VDJ recombination scenarios were assigned using the TCRdist pipeline. In a later analysis, each TCR beta chain was defined by its CDR3 amino acid sequence together with its V-gene family, and reads without a unique V-gene family were excluded. To address suspected cross-contamination and a sequencing artifact, a later analysis removed approximately 600 highly shared, low-generation-probability nucleotide sequences. In a later analysis, a clonal expansion index for each public chain was calculated from normalized within-repertoire ranks of inferred template counts. In a later analysis, generation probabilities were computed with a VDJ recombination model fitted to out-of-frame rearrangements, and the resulting probabilities were checked against IGoR. In a later analysis, TCR-TCR, TCR-HLA and TCR-CMV co-occurrence was scored with hypergeometric tests, and a repertoire-size bias correction was applied to TCR pairs. A later analysis estimated false discovery rates by permuting HLA or CMV assignments 20 times. In a later analysis, co-occurring TCRs were grouped with DBSCAN, and TCRdist sequence similarity was added when clustering was performed within HLA-allele-positive subsets. For co-occurrence clustering, repertoires with fewer than 30,000 or more than 120,000 public chains were excluded, along with a handful of repertoires with anomalous nucleotide sharing. TCRdb's version of the immuneACCESS table is confined to in-frame rearrangements and falls short of the full clone set. An unresolved V gene accounts for under half of the shortfall where checked; the remainder is of unknown origin. That table furnishes V, J and clone size, whereas the DNA furnished D and trimming. The sample records 85,000 to 130,000 clones, around three quarters of which are singletons. In total, the top ten clones hold roughly 0.76% of the sample.

The cohort was made up of 650 to 700 healthy bone marrow donors. Cohort members were all nominally healthy when sampled, although unrecorded immune exposures were likely present. The donor tested CMV seronegative and was one of the 352 seronegative cohort members. Each donor provided a peripheral blood sample, and peripheral blood mononuclear cells were used for TCR beta sequencing. The Qiagen DNeasy Blood Extraction Kit was used to extract genomic DNA from the blood cell samples. A word on this clone: Its specific antigen is unknown. No much larger clone exists at a distance of one base, and base qualities are not known.

Based on the germline V gene, the CDR1 and CDR2 sequences are SNHLY and FYNNEI. A distance of 11 bases separates the germline ends of V and J, which lose 7 bases and 5 bases respectively. The CDR3 goes from the cysteine to the phenylalanine over 13 residues. The read is trimmed to its CDR3 DNA, 39 bases read in frame from base 1. This sequence uses TRBV2 and TRBJ1-4; TRBD1 is a possible D gene, resting on 6 matching bases. Sequenced input: PBMCs. The TCR originated in a boy aged 5-17 years in good health and CMV-seronegative. The nucleotide sequence reads as follows: TGTGCCAGCACCCGACAGGAAAATGAAAAACTGTTTTTT. Translated, it gives CASTRQENEKLFF.